This T cell receptor (beta chain) is drawn from a study of T cells in localized non-small cell lung cancer. Overall study findings and caveats: Owing to sequencing of a solitary tumor region, heterogeneity cannot be discounted. It was uninvolved adjacent lung that showed the highest T cell clonality, exceeding tumor. In the blood, greater T cell density corresponded to longer overall survival. Out of the top 100 tumor clones, a median about 50 were seen in adjacent lung.

For this clone: Its target is not known.

In germline, CDR1 is SGHRS, CDR2 YFSETQ. V lost 3 bases and J lost 8; bases outside the gene matches: 7. The CDR3 covers 14 residues. The table came from immunoSEQ multiplex PCR; TCRdb's copy has only in-frame clones and leaves some out. The repertoire has around 96,000 clones, approximately 91% of them found once; the top ten carry approximately 4%. The V and J genes are TRBV5-1 and TRBJ1-4; 7 bases fit TRBD1. Here the sequenced sample was PBMCs, taken before any cancer treatment. The source of this sequence is a woman aged 35-70 years with stage II squamous cell lung carcinoma. CDR3 bases: TGCGCCAGCAGCTCCCGACAGGGCGCAGAAAAACTGTTTTTT. Translating it yields CASSSRQGAEKLFF.